The 23 T cell receptor beta chains below all came from one sample that was sequenced in a study of cytomegalovirus exposure and HLA in healthy donors. Vbeta (60) and Jbeta (13) primers were used in the PCR. Sequencing was performed with immunoSEQ multiplex PCR; in TCRdb, only in-frame clones are kept and a portion is missing. The sample includes about 190,000 clones, more than 65% of them seen just once. Sequenced input: PBMCs. Receptors were obtained from a woman aged 30 to 39 in good health and CMV-seropositive.

The chain has TRBV2 and TRBJ2-1, with 13 bases lining up with TRBD2. The CDR3 is made up of 16 amino acids. The germline V gene encodes CDR1 SNHLY and CDR2 FYNNEI. V lost 6 bases and J lost 6; bases outside the gene matches: 8. The CDR3 reads CASRGMGLAGTNEQFF. The CDR3 bases are TGTGCCAGCAGGGGTATGGGACTAGCGGGAACCAATGAGCAGTTCTTC.

This chain links TRBV6-1 with TRBJ1-4; TRBD1 matches at 8 bases. V shed 3 bases and J 9 bases; nucleotides not matched to a gene: 9. CDR3 length: 15 residues. The germline V gene encodes CDR1 MNHNS and CDR2 SASEGT. As DNA, the CDR3 is TGTGCCAGCAGTGATCTGGACAGGGTGAGCCAAAAACTGTTTTTT. This encodes CASSDLDRVSQKLFF.

In DNA form, the CDR3 reads TGTGCCAGCAGAATAGCGGGAGCCTCGAATGAGCAGTTCTTC. Translating it yields CASRIAGASNEQFF. The V call is TRBV28, the J call TRBJ2-1; TRBD2 matches 9 bases. Germline V CDR1 and CDR2: MDHEN, SYDVKM. Losses at the gene ends were 6 bases for V and 7 bases for J; bases not matched to a gene: 7. The CDR3 runs to 14 residues.

The J gene is TRBJ2-7, the V gene TRBV28; D possibly corresponds to TRBD2 (5 bases). Germline lookup yields CDR1 MDHEN and CDR2 SYDVKM. The germline V and J ends were trimmed by 3 bases and 4 bases, with 13 bases remaining between them. The CDR3 loop spans 14 amino acids. The CDR3 here is CASSFLDFGYEQYF. The CDR3 coding sequence is TGTGCCAGCAGTTTCCTGGACTTCGGGTACGAGCAGTACTTC.

This clone came up a few times. As DNA, the CDR3 is TGCGCCAGCAGCTTGGAACCGGGGAGCACAGATACGCAGTATTTT. It encodes CASSLEPGSTDTQYF. The V gene is TRBV5-1, the J gene TRBJ2-3; possible D gene TRBD2, 5 bases. V was clipped by 0 bases and J by 0 bases, with 8 bases between them. The length of the CDR3 is 15 residues. Germline loops: CDR1 SGHRS, CDR2 YFSETQ. Full variable domain (missing parts from reference TRBV5-1 and TRBJ2-3): KAGVTQTPRYLIKTRGQQVTLSCSPISGHRSVSWYQQTPGQGLQFLFEYFSETQRNKGNFPGRFSGRQFSNSRSEMNVSTLELGDSALYLCASSLEPGSTDTQYFGPGTRLTVL.

This chain uses TRBV7-2 with TRBJ2-7; D is ambiguous. CDR1 and CDR2 (germline): SGHTA, FQGNSA. The CDR3 sequence is 16 residues long. The V end lost 0 bases, the J end lost 1 base, and 13 bases lay between the germline ends. The CDR3 DNA reads TGTGCCAGCAGCTTAGCGCTTGCGACTCCTTCCTACGAGCAGTACTTC. Protein product: CASSLALATPSYEQYF.

This clone was counted a few times. The rearrangement links TRBV19 to TRBJ2-2; a possible D gene is TRBD2 (6 bases). CDR1 is LNHDA, CDR2 SQIVND, per germline (reference sequence). V was trimmed by 9 bases and J by 5 bases, leaving 16 bases between them. The CDR3 runs 14 residues. The CDR3 protein is CASSAGWRTGELFF. CDR3 DNA sequence: TGTGCCAGCAGTGCGGGATGGCGGACCGGGGAGCTGTTTTTT.

This clone was detected a few times. The chain carries TRBV2 and TRBJ1-1, with 7 bases identical to TRBD1. Germline V gene data show CDR1 as SNHLY and CDR2 as FYNNEI. Trimming at V came to 4 bases and at J to 4 bases, leaving 3 bases not matched to a gene. The CDR3 contains 13 residues. In DNA form, the CDR3 reads TGTGCCAGCAGTGTTGCAGGGGGCACTGAAGCTTTCTTT. Protein sequence: CASSVAGGTEAFF.

V usage is TRBV5-4 and J usage is TRBJ2-1; TRBD1 agrees at 8 bases. With V trimmed by 9 bases and J by 4 bases, 6 bases remained unmatched. CDR3 length: 13 residues. Germline V lookup: CDR1 SGHNT, CDR2 YYREEE (reference sequence). The CDR3 region is CATQGAGYNEQFF. The DNA for the CDR3 is TGTGCCACCCAGGGGGCAGGTTACAATGAGCAGTTCTTC.

In nucleotides, the CDR3 is TGTGCCACCAGCAGAGAGAAGTCCGGGTCCTACGAGCAGTACTTC. Residues: CATSREKSGSYEQYF. The genes are TRBV15 and TRBJ2-7; D not certain. With 0 bases removed from V and 1 base from J, the gap between germline ends came to 10 bases. Per the germline V gene, CDR1 is LNHNV and CDR2 is YYDKDF (reference sequence). The CDR3 consists of 15 residues.

The chain links TRBV4-1 to TRBJ2-3, with a possible D match to TRBD1 (6 bases). Trimming removed 4 bases from V and 1 base from J, with 18 bases in between. The CDR3 extends over 17 amino acids. The germline V gene encodes CDR1 MGHRA and CDR2 YSYEKL. CDR3 DNA sequence: TGCGCCAGCAGCCCGGTCCCAGGGGTAGCAGGCACAGATACGCAGTATTTT. Translating it yields CASSPVPGVAGTDTQYF.

The chain couples TRBV29-1 to TRBJ2-1, with 9 nucleotides matching TRBD2. Per the germline V gene, CDR1 is SQVTM and CDR2 is ANQGSEA. The CDR3 is made up of 15 amino acids. J gave up 8 bases and V 7 bases, and 15 bases lay outside the gene matches. CDR3 bases: TGCAGCGCCTTAGCGGGAGCTTCCTTTAGGGATGAGCAGTTCTTC. It codes for CSALAGASFRDEQFF.

V gene TRBV15 combines with J gene TRBJ1-5; D not resolved. Germline assignment: CDR1 LNHNV and CDR2 YYDKDF (reference sequence). V was trimmed by 1 base and J by 1 base, leaving 8 bases between them. This CDR3 comprises 15 residues. CDR3: CATSRARESNQPQHF. CDR3 nucleotides: TGTGCCACCAGCAGAGCTCGGGAAAGCAATCAGCCCCAGCATTTT. The variable domain in full, with the rest retrieved from reference TRBV15 and TRBJ1-5, is DAMVIQNPRYQVTQFGKPVTLSCSQTLNHNVMYWYQQKSSQAPKLLFHYYDKDFNNEADTPDNFQSRRPNTSFCFLDIRSPGLGDTAMYLCATSRARESNQPQHFGDGTRLSIL.

The chain links TRBV5-1 to TRBJ1-4; 10 bases match TRBD1. The germline V gene has CDR1 SGHRS and CDR2 YFSETQ. V lost 4 bases, J lost 7 bases, and 7 bases stayed unmatched. The CDR3 runs 15 residues. Here the CDR3 DNA reads TGCGCCAGCAGCCCGGGACAGGGGACGGGTGAAAAACTGTTTTTT. This codes for CASSPGQGTGEKLFF.

This clone was observed a few times. V gene TRBV6-1 combines with J gene TRBJ2-3, with 13 positions matching TRBD2. Unmatched junction bases numbered 6, after V lost 4 bases and J lost 5 bases. This CDR3 is 16 amino acids long. CDR1 is MNHNS, CDR2 SASEGT, per germline. The DNA for the CDR3 is TGTGCCAGCAGTGGACTAGCGGGAGGAGGGATAGATACGCAGTATTTT. Translated: CASSGLAGGGIDTQYF.

The CDR3 here is CASSYVAGNTEAFF. The CDR3 coding sequence is TGTGCCAGCAGTTACGTGGCGGGGAACACTGAAGCTTTCTTT. This sequence joins TRBV6-5 and TRBJ1-1, with no clear D. Germline V gives CDR1 MNHEY, CDR2 SVGAGI. This CDR3 is built from 14 residues. Deletions cut 2 bases from V and 1 base from J, with 8 bases between.

The chain links TRBV27 to TRBJ1-4, with D perhaps TRBD1 (5 bases). With 4 bases removed from V and 5 bases from J, the gap between germline ends came to 14 bases. CDR1 and CDR2 (germline): MNHEY, SMNVEV (reference sequence). The CDR3 extends over 15 amino acids. The CDR3 nucleotides read TGTGCCAGCAGTTCAATACAGGTGGGGAATGAAAAACTGTTTTTT. As protein: CASSSIQVGNEKLFF.

The DNA of the CDR3 is TGTGCCAGCAGTTCACGGAGTTCACCCCTCCACTTT. It translates to CASSSRSSPLHF. The chain combines TRBV28 with TRBJ1-6; D ambiguous. Trimming cost V 4 bases and J 9 bases, with 7 bases left between them. Germline values: CDR1 MDHEN, CDR2 SYDVKM. The CDR3 contains 12 residues.

The chain carries TRBV7-8 and TRBJ1-2, with a possible D match to TRBD1 (6 bases). Trimming removed 4 bases from V and 10 bases from J, with 19 bases in between. CDR3 length: 14 amino acids. The germline V gene encodes CDR1 SGHVS and CDR2 FQNEAQ. In DNA form, the CDR3 reads TGTGCCAGCAGCTCCAAACAGGGTACAATGGACTACACCTTC. Residues: CASSSKQGTMDYTF.

This sequence joins TRBV28 and TRBJ2-7, with 8 bases that match TRBD1. Losses at the gene ends were 6 bases for V and 3 bases for J; bases not matched to a gene: 10. This CDR3 comprises 15 residues. Germline assignment: CDR1 MDHEN and CDR2 SYDVKM. For the CDR3, the DNA is TGTGCCAGCAGGTCCCAAACGGGACAGGACTACGAGCAGTACTTC. Translated, it gives CASRSQTGQDYEQYF.

This sequence joins TRBV10-3 and TRBJ2-2; 9 bases are shared with TRBD2. This CDR3 spans 16 amino acids. V lost 3 bases to trimming and J lost 8 bases; unmatched junction nucleotides: 10. Germline V lookup: CDR1 ENHRY, CDR2 SYGVKD. The CDR3 DNA reads as TGTGCCATCAGTGACGGGACTAGCACCCGAGGGGGGGAGCTGTTTTTT. Residues: CAISDGTSTRGGELFF.

V gene TRBV5-1 combines with J gene TRBJ2-2; D might be TRBD2 (5 bases). V was trimmed by 0 bases and J by 6 bases, leaving 6 bases between them. This CDR3 comprises 13 residues. Germline CDR1 is SGHRS and CDR2 is YFSETQ. CDR3 DNA sequence: TGCGCCAGCAGCTTGGACGGGGCCGGGGAGCTGTTTTTT. Residues: CASSLDGAGELFF.

This chain uses TRBV18 with TRBJ1-2; tentatively, D is TRBD1 (6 bases). The germline V gene has CDR1 KGHSH and CDR2 LQKENI. This CDR3 comprises 14 residues. V lost 0 bases, J lost 7 bases, and 12 bases lay in between. The CDR3 sequence is CASSPPWQGPGYTF. DNA of the CDR3: TGTGCCAGCTCACCACCGTGGCAGGGGCCTGGCTACACCTTC.